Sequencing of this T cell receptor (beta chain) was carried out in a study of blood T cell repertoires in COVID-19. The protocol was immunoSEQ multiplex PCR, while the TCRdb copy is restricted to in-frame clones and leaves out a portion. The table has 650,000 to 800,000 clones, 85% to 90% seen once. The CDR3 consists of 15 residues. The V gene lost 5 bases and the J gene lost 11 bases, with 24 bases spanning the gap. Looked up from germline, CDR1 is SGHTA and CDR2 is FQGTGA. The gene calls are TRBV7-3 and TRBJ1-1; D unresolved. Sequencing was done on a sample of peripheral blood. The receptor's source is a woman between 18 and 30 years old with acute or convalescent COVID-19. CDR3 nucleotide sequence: TGTGCCAGCAGCCCTTTAGGAGGAATTCTCGAAGGGGCTTTCTTT. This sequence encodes CASSPLGGILEGAFF.